These T cell receptor beta chains were read from a single sample in a study of PD-1 blockade in classical Hodgkin lymphoma. TCRdb's table, derived via immunoSEQ multiplex PCR, lists solely in-frame clones and lacks some. Counted here are about 36,000 clones, almost 70% occurring once; the ten biggest clones make up less than 15%. The source was peripheral blood mononuclear cells (PBMCs), collected before the second cycle of nivolumab. The receptors come from a human donor with classical Hodgkin lymphoma. CDR3s leave out the opening cysteine and the closing phenylalanine or tryptophan. Each record gives: V gene, CDR3 length, J gene, CDR3 protein.

v_call: TRBV6-5
cdr3_length: 12
j_call: TRBJ2-1
cdr3_aa: ASRQPGLDNEQF

v_call: TRBV11-3
cdr3_length: 11
j_call: TRBJ2-4
cdr3_aa: ASSLGTANIQY

v_call: TRBV6-5
cdr3_length: 10
j_call: TRBJ2-7
cdr3_aa: ASSYVRYEQY

v_call: TRBV7-9
cdr3_length: 13
j_call: TRBJ1-3
cdr3_aa: ASSLDGGSGNTIY

v_call: TRBV6-5
cdr3_length: 13
j_call: TRBJ2-1
cdr3_aa: ASSYRGGQWNEQF

v_call: TRBV19
cdr3_length: 11
j_call: TRBJ1-2
cdr3_aa: ASTRQGLSGYT

v_call: TRBV11-2
cdr3_length: 12
j_call: TRBJ2-5
cdr3_aa: ASSLDRVGETQY

v_call: TRBV7-3
cdr3_length: 12
j_call: TRBJ2-7
cdr3_aa: ASSLAGVSYEQY

v_call: TRBV4-2
cdr3_length: 14
j_call: TRBJ1-2
cdr3_aa: ASSHAPGTGEYGYT

v_call: TRBV2
cdr3_length: 14
j_call: TRBJ1-1
cdr3_aa: ASSEAYGFVPTEAF

v_call: TRBV28
cdr3_length: 10
j_call: TRBJ2-7
cdr3_aa: ASSVRALEQY

v_call: TRBV6-9
cdr3_length: 16
j_call: TRBJ2-7
cdr3_aa: ASMFPAGQKLRTYEQY

v_call: TRBV30
cdr3_length: 11
j_call: TRBJ1-1
cdr3_aa: AWRRELNTEAF

v_call: TRBV19
cdr3_length: 12
j_call: TRBJ1-1
cdr3_aa: ASSIPTGAQEAF

v_call: TRBV10-3
cdr3_length: 8
j_call: TRBJ1-2
cdr3_aa: AARGHGYT

v_call: TRBV18
cdr3_length: 10
j_call: TRBJ1-2
cdr3_aa: ASSPANYGYT

v_call: TRBV10-3
cdr3_length: 10
j_call: TRBJ1-5
cdr3_aa: AISEGNQPQH

v_call: TRBV30
cdr3_length: 11
j_call: TRBJ2-7
cdr3_aa: AWSWSGKYEQY

v_call: TRBV10-3
cdr3_length: 13
j_call: TRBJ2-3
cdr3_aa: AITERGLGTDTQY

v_call: TRBV7-2
cdr3_length: 13
j_call: TRBJ1-1
cdr3_aa: ASSLFTAGNTEAF

v_call: TRBV6-5
cdr3_length: 13
j_call: TRBJ1-2
cdr3_aa: ASRKQGAGNYGYT

v_call: TRBV19
cdr3_length: 13
j_call: TRBJ1-2
cdr3_aa: ASRTVDGRVGGYT

v_call: TRBV5-1
cdr3_length: 11
j_call: TRBJ2-2
cdr3_aa: ASSQEGIGELF

v_call: TRBV28
cdr3_length: 9
j_call: TRBJ2-1
cdr3_aa: ASSSQGQQF

v_call: TRBV4-3
cdr3_length: 14
j_call: TRBJ2-3
cdr3_aa: ASSQDPPPEGDTQY